The 10 T cell receptor beta chains below all came from one sample that was sequenced in a study of human T cells and chemical hapten exposure. TCRdb processed the RACE reads anew with MiXCR; each CDR3 protein has one entry. The sample has about 110,000 distinct CDR3 sequences; 10% to 15% are singletons. Time point here: pre-sensitization, week 0. Treatment reported: therapeutic diphenylcyclopropenone sensitization with weekly scalp DPC. Material: whole blood, obtained in connection with sensitization to the hapten diphenylcyclopropenone (DPC). The receptors here all came from a woman aged 45-65 years with alopecia areata. Some clones in this sample may be carry-over from other donors' samples.

The chain joins TRBV6-2 or TRBV6-3 to TRBJ1-1, with TRBD1 matching over 11 bases. The germline V gene has CDR1 MNHEY and CDR2 SVGEGT. The ends lost 10 bases at V and 8 bases at J; junction bases unmatched: 12. The CDR3 sequence is 14 residues long. The CDR3 coding sequence is TGTGCCACCGATCAGGGACAGGGGGTCGTCGAAGCTTTCTTT. This translates into CATDQGQGVVEAFF.

This clonotype was detected only a few times. The chain couples TRBV18 to TRBJ1-2; D call uncertain. The V gene's germline CDR1 is KGHSH and CDR2 LQKENI. The V end was cut by 2 bases, the J end by 4 bases, with 29 bases between. The CDR3 consists of 20 residues. The CDR3 protein is CASSPSPARKTTSIGYGYTF. The CDR3 nucleotides read TGTGCCAGCTCACCAAGTCCAGCCAGGAAGACGACATCGATCGGCTATGGCTACACCTTC. Filled out from reference TRBV18 and TRBJ1-2, the complete variable domain reads NAGVMQNPRHLVRRRGQEARLRCSPMKGHSHVYWYRQLPEEGLKFMVYLQKENIIDESGMPKERFSAEFPKEGPSILRIQQVVRGDSAAYFCASSPSPARKTTSIGYGYTFGSGTRLTVV.

This clonotype was counted at least ten times. The rearrangement links TRBV12-3 or TRBV12-4 to TRBJ1-6; D not resolved. V was pared by 1 base and J by 7 bases, with 8 bases between. CDR3 length equals 14 residues. The DNA for the CDR3 is TGTGCCAGCAGTTTAGACAGAACAAATTCACCCCTCCACTTT. Its translation: CASSLDRTNSPLHF.

There are many counts of this clonotype. The gene calls are TRBV6-5 and TRBJ2-1; perhaps TRBD2 as D (6 bases). This CDR3 contains 15 residues. Trimming cost V 6 bases and J 4 bases, with 16 bases left between them. Per germline, CDR1 MNHEY and CDR2 SVGAGI. CDR3 loop: CASSKPGSRYNEQFF. In DNA form, the CDR3 reads TGTGCCAGCAGCAAACCCGGGAGTCGATACAATGAGCAGTTCTTC.

This sequence joins TRBV5-5 and TRBJ1-2; the D is unclear. Looked up from germline, CDR1 is SGHKS and CDR2 is YYEKEE (reference sequence). CDR3 length: 16 amino acids. Trimming removed 0 bases from V and 0 bases from J, with 12 bases in between. The CDR3 loop reads CASSLASGKSNYGYTF. The CDR3 DNA follows: TGTGCCAGCAGCTTGGCTTCGGGGAAATCTAACTATGGCTACACCTTC.

V is TRBV29-1 and J is TRBJ2-2, with TRBD2 matching over 8 bases. The CDR3 contains 13 residues. Germline CDR1 and CDR2: SQVTM and ANQGSEA. V was clipped by 7 bases and J by 2 bases; unmatched bases: 3. The CDR3 sequence: CSGSGVNTGELFF. CDR3 bases: TGCAGCGGTAGCGGGGTAAACACCGGGGAGCTGTTTTTT.

The genes are TRBV7-6 and TRBJ2-5; no firm D call. CDR3 size: 14 residues. Germline CDR1 SGHVS, CDR2 FNYEAQ. Between the trimmed V and J ends, which lost 4 bases and 2 bases, there was a span of 11 bases. The CDR3: CASSSEATQETQYF. Here the CDR3 DNA reads TGTGCCAGCAGCTCAGAGGCCACTCAAGAGACCCAGTACTTC. Drawing the rest from reference TRBV7-6 and TRBJ2-5, the complete variable domain is GAGVSQSPRYKVTKRGQDVALRCDPISGHVSLYWYRQALGQGPEFLTYFNYEAQQDKSGLPNDRFSAERPEGSISTLTIQRTEQRDSAMYRCASSSEATQETQYFGPGTRLLVL.

The chain joins TRBV12-3 or TRBV12-4 to TRBJ2-3; D perhaps matches TRBD2 (5 bases). The ends were cut back, 6 bases at V and 6 bases at J, with 10 bases in the middle. The CDR3 loop spans 12 amino acids. The CDR3 DNA is TGTGCCAGCAGAGGAGGAGGCGATACGCAGTATTTT. Translated: CASRGGGDTQYF.

This clonotype has a handful of counts. This chain joins TRBV5-6 and TRBJ2-7; D gene unclear. The CDR3 runs 13 residues. Trimming left V 0 bases short and J 2 bases short, with 6 bases between. Germline assignment: CDR1 SGHDT and CDR2 YYEEEE. CDR3 protein: CASSLVRTYEQYF. The CDR3 nucleotides read TGTGCCAGCAGCTTGGTTAGGACCTACGAGCAGTACTTC.

The rearrangement joins TRBV28 to TRBJ1-2; D perhaps matches TRBD1 (5 bases). Trimming removed 5 bases at V and 3 bases at J, with 16 bases between. CDR1 and CDR2 from the germline V gene are MDHEN and SYDVKM. The CDR3 loop spans 15 amino acids. CDR3 DNA sequence: TGTGCCAGCAGTCAAAGGGGCTTACTCCACTATGGCTACACCTTC. The encoded protein is CASSQRGLLHYGYTF.